The rows below give T cell receptor beta chains drawn from one sample of a study of T cell repertoires in cytomegalovirus infection. TCRdb re-called the reads through MiXCR, storing one row per CDR3 protein. The sample lists 100,000 to 150,000 distinct CDR3 sequences; about 24% were seen once. Antigens for these TCRs are unknown. Sequencing was performed on PBMCs, sequenced either directly or after in vitro stimulation (not recorded which). The origin of the receptors is a human donor in good health (CMV status not recorded). Some clones in this sample may be carry-over from other donors' samples. Both conserved end residues are part of each CDR3. D genes are given only for firm matches. The size entry is marked missing in some rows and otherwise reads once, few, many or a size class.

J gene,CDR3 length,V gene,D gene,clone size,CDR3 protein,CDR3 DNA
TRBJ1-1,14,TRBV27,-,few,CASSLRGMGTEAFF,TGTGCCAGCAGTTTACGGGGAATGGGCACTGAAGCTTTCTTT
TRBJ2-5,16,TRBV7-2,-,many,CASSLAFRTDTRTQYF,TGTGCCAGCAGCTTAGCGTTTAGGACGGATACCAGGACCCAGTACTTC
TRBJ2-1,11,TRBV12-3/TRBV12-4,-,large,CASSLGAAGFF,TGTGCCAGCAGTTTAGGCGCAGCGGGGTTCTTC
TRBJ2-1,15,TRBV19,TRBD2,few,CASSIGLAGGGEQFF,TGTGCCAGTAGTATCGGACTAGCGGGAGGGGGCGAGCAGTTCTTC
TRBJ2-5,15,TRBV29-1,TRBD2,-,CSAELAGGSRETQYF,TGCAGCGCCGAACTAGCGGGAGGATCCAGGGAGACCCAGTACTTC
TRBJ2-5,14,TRBV6-8,TRBD2,few,CASTKTSGRETQYF,TGTGCCAGCACTAAGACTAGCGGGAGAGAGACCCAGTACTTC
TRBJ1-1,15,TRBV2,-,few,CASSEGRRGDTEAFF,TGTGCCAGCAGTGAGGGACGCCGGGGGGACACTGAAGCTTTCTTT
TRBJ1-4,15,TRBV14,-,-,CASSQASGYSEKLFF,TGTGCCAGCAGCCAAGCCTCGGGCTACAGTGAAAAACTGTTTTTT
TRBJ2-4,14,TRBV6-1,-,many,CASSELAAKNIQYF,TGTGCCAGCAGTGAATTGGCAGCCAAAAACATTCAGTACTTC
TRBJ1-1,16,TRBV12-3/TRBV12-4,-,few,CASHKPQVGMNTEAFF,TGTGCCAGCCACAAGCCGCAGGTCGGAATGAACACTGAAGCTTTCTTT
TRBJ1-1,17,TRBV11-2,TRBD1,few,CASSLRIPGQRNTEAFF,TGTGCCAGCAGCTTAAGGATCCCGGGACAGCGAAATACTGAAGCTTTCTTT
TRBJ2-7,16,TRBV7-8,-,many,CASSFGVRALSYEQYF,TGTGCCAGCAGCTTCGGGGTGCGGGCCCTCTCCTACGAGCAGTACTTC
TRBJ1-2,18,TRBV7-2,TRBD1,many,CASSLALRGQGAPDGYTF,TGTGCCAGCAGCTTAGCACTCCGCGGACAGGGGGCCCCGGATGGCTACACCTTC
TRBJ2-1,14,TRBV18,-,-,CASSPGPTYNEQFF,TGTGCCAGCTCACCCGGTCCTACTTACAATGAGCAGTTCTTC
TRBJ2-1,15,TRBV28,TRBD1,few,CASSTTGGSYNEQFF,TGTGCCAGCAGTACGACAGGGGGTTCCTACAATGAGCAGTTCTTC
TRBJ2-7,15,TRBV7-2,-,-,CASSLNGGHNYEQYF,TGTGCCAGCAGCCTCAACGGAGGACATAACTACGAGCAGTACTTC
TRBJ2-7,16,TRBV7-9,-,-,CASGQQRNQLFTEQYF,TGTGCCAGCGGGCAGCAGCGCAATCAACTCTTTACCGAGCAGTACTTC
TRBJ2-1,13,TRBV29-1,-,few,CSAAGGSYNEQFF,TGCAGCGCCGCCGGGGGCTCCTACAATGAGCAGTTCTTC
TRBJ1-1,17,TRBV5-6,-,once,CASSPELVSGMNTEAFF,TGTGCCAGCAGCCCCGAATTGGTGTCGGGGATGAACACTGAAGCTTTCTTT
TRBJ2-4,15,TRBV12-5,-,-,CASGLDTGAKNIQYF,TGTGCTAGTGGTTTGGATACAGGAGCCAAAAACATTCAGTACTTC
TRBJ2-1,17,TRBV27,-,-,CASSPGGGPSSYNEQFF,TGTGCCAGCAGTCCCGGAGGGGGGCCAAGCTCCTACAATGAGCAGTTCTTC
TRBJ2-1,18,TRBV4-3,TRBD2,-,CASSQEEHPGGTGNEQFF,TGCGCCAGCAGCCAAGAAGAGCACCCGGGAGGTACGGGCAATGAGCAGTTCTTC
TRBJ2-5,14,TRBV7-2,-,many,CASSLAGAGETQYF,TGTGCCAGCAGCTTAGCAGGGGCGGGTGAGACCCAGTACTTC
TRBJ1-2,12,TRBV19,-,few,CASSARKGGYTF,TGTGCCAGTAGTGCCAGGAAGGGTGGCTACACCTTC
TRBJ2-1,15,TRBV19,TRBD2,few,CASSRGLAAYNEQFF,TGTGCCAGTAGTAGGGGACTAGCGGCCTACAATGAGCAGTTCTTC
TRBJ2-7,15,TRBV5-6,-,few,CASSRTETVTYEQYF,TGTGCCAGCAGCCGAACCGAGACTGTAACCTACGAGCAGTACTTC
TRBJ2-7,13,TRBV7-6,-,many,CASSLGDASEQYF,TGTGCCAGCAGCTTAGGGGACGCCTCCGAGCAGTACTTC
TRBJ2-5,14,TRBV19,-,-,CASSINTGGETQYF,TGTGCCAGTAGTATAAACACTGGAGGAGAGACCCAGTACTTC
TRBJ1-4,15,TRBV11-3,-,-,CASSLGFATNEKLFF,TGTGCCAGCAGCTTAGGATTTGCAACTAATGAAAAACTGTTTTTT